This entry lists 12 T cell receptor beta chains sequenced from one sample in a study of CD8+ T cells in alopecia areata. The treatment here: oral pan-JAK inhibitor, 5-10 mg twice daily. cDNA prepared by RNA extraction and subsequent reverse transcription served as the template for sequencing. The data were produced by immunoSEQ multiplex PCR, yet TCRdb's version contains in-frame clones alone and is incomplete. The data contain over 120,000 clones, about 59% of them singletons. Sequencing was performed on CD8+ T cells sorted from blood, taken at week 4, from a patient treated with tofacitinib. These receptors came from a human donor with alopecia areata.

This chain joins TRBV13 and TRBJ2-7, with TRBD2 identical over 11 bases. Trimming at V came to 6 bases and at J to 0 bases, leaving 4 bases not matched to a gene. The CDR3 consists of 15 residues. The germline CDR1 and CDR2 sequences are PRHDT and FYEKMQ (reference sequence). The CDR3 loop reads CASRGGTSGSYEQYF. The CDR3 DNA reads TGTGCCAGCAGAGGGGGGACTAGCGGCTCCTACGAGCAGTACTTC.

The rearrangement links TRBV6-1 to TRBJ2-6, with D uncertain. Trimming left V 2 bases short and J 0 bases short, with 2 bases between. The CDR3 spans 14 residues. Germline assignment: CDR1 MNHNS and CDR2 SASEGT. DNA of the CDR3: TGTGCCAGCAGTGAAAACTCTGGGGCCAACGTCCTGACTTTC. Residues: CASSENSGANVLTF.

This clone has just a few counts. The chain employs TRBV6-5 and TRBJ2-2; weak D call: TRBD1 (6 bases). The V gene lost 8 bases and the J gene lost 2 bases, with 12 bases spanning the gap. From germline, CDR1 is MNHEY and CDR2 SVGAGI. The CDR3 runs 14 residues. The CDR3 coding sequence is TGTGCCAGCCGAAGGGACACCAACACCGGGGAGCTGTTTTTT. Its protein product is CASRRDTNTGELFF.

The chain couples TRBV15 to TRBJ2-3; 10 nucleotides match TRBD2. Germline V CDR1 and CDR2: LNHNV, YYDKDF (reference sequence). CDR3 length: 16 amino acids. With V trimmed by 3 bases and J by 4 bases, 7 bases remained unmatched. The CDR3 DNA follows: TGTGCCACCAGCAGCCCGGGACTAGCGATGTCAGATACGCAGTATTTT. Amino acid sequence: CATSSPGLAMSDTQYF.

The genes are TRBV9 and TRBJ2-1; D is possibly TRBD2 (7 bases). The germline CDR1 and CDR2 sequences are SGDLS and YYNGEE. V was trimmed by 4 bases and J by 10 bases, leaving 12 bases between them. The CDR3 covers 12 residues. CDR3 residues: CASSPGEGEQFF. For the CDR3, the DNA is TGTGCCAGCAGCCCAGGGGAGGGGGAGCAGTTCTTC.

The chain joins TRBV5-1 to TRBJ2-2; D is possibly TRBD1 (6 bases). The CDR3 runs to 15 residues. The V gene's germline CDR1 is SGHRS and CDR2 YFSETQ. The V and J ends lost 2 bases and 7 bases respectively, with 15 bases between them. The CDR3 coding sequence is TGCGCCAGCAGCTTTGAGGACTCCAGGGGCGGGGAGCTGTTTTTT. Translated: CASSFEDSRGGELFF. The variable domain in full, completed from reference TRBV5-1 and TRBJ2-2, reads KAGVTQTPRYLIKTRGQQVTLSCSPISGHRSVSWYQQTPGQGLQFLFEYFSETQRNKGNFPGRFSGRQFSNSRSEMNVSTLELGDSALYLCASSFEDSRGGELFFGEGSRLTVL.

V is TRBV30 and J is TRBJ1-5; D uncertain. This CDR3 has 17 amino acids. Trimming took 2 bases from V and 0 from J, leaving 17 bases between them. Germline CDR1 and CDR2: GTSNPN and SVGIG (reference sequence). Here the CDR3 reads CAWSKGPGLYSNQPQHF. The CDR3 DNA reads TGTGCCTGGAGTAAAGGCCCAGGCTTATATAGCAATCAGCCCCAGCATTTT.

This clone has a handful of counts. The rearrangement uses TRBV5-6 and TRBJ1-6, with 7 bases matching TRBD1. Looked up from germline, CDR1 is SGHDT and CDR2 is YYEEEE. V lost 4 bases and J lost 7; bases outside the gene matches: 8. The CDR3 is 15 amino acids. In nucleotides, the CDR3 is TGTGCCAGCAGCCGCGCCGGGACAGCGAATTCACCCCTCCACTTT. It translates to CASSRAGTANSPLHF.

This clone rates as large. The rearrangement uses TRBV18 and TRBJ1-1, with unresolved D. The CDR3 has 16 residues. Trimming removed 0 bases at V and 4 bases at J, with 15 bases between. Germline loops: CDR1 KGHSH, CDR2 LQKENI. CDR3 coding DNA: TGTGCCAGCTCACCACCCGCCCTACCGACCCTCACTGAAGCTTTCTTT. Its translation: CASSPPALPTLTEAFF. Full variable domain (rest looked up from reference TRBV18 and TRBJ1-1): NAGVMQNPRHLVRRRGQEARLRCSPMKGHSHVYWYRQLPEEGLKFMVYLQKENIIDESGMPKERFSAEFPKEGPSILRIQQVVRGDSAAYFCASSPPALPTLTEAFFGQGTRLTVV.

The gene calls are TRBV7-9 and TRBJ2-2, with D possibly TRBD1 on 6 matching bases. The V gene's germline CDR1 is SEHNR and CDR2 FQNEAQ (reference sequence). The CDR3 contains 12 residues. V gave up 4 bases and J gave up 7 bases, with 7 bases separating them. The CDR3: CASSSGVGELFF. The DNA for the CDR3 is TGTGCCAGCAGCTCAGGGGTCGGGGAGCTGTTTTTT.

This clone was observed a few times. The V and J genes are TRBV6-5 and TRBJ2-1; D might be TRBD2 (7 bases). The CDR3 consists of 14 residues. Germline CDR1 is MNHEY and CDR2 is SVGAGI. V shed 4 bases and J shed 9 bases, with 16 bases lying between them. The DNA for the CDR3 is TGTGCCAGCAGTTTAGTAGGGGGGGCCGCTGAGCAGTTCTTC. Its translation is CASSLVGGAAEQFF.

This chain links TRBV29-1 with TRBJ2-3; D is perhaps TRBD1 (6 bases). This CDR3 has 12 amino acids. V lost 7 bases to trimming and J lost 1 base, with 9 bases between them. CDR1 and CDR2 (germline): SQVTM, ANQGSEA. CDR3 nucleotide sequence: TGCAGCGGAGGGGGTGGCACAGATACGCAGTATTTT. Encoded protein: CSGGGGTDTQYF.